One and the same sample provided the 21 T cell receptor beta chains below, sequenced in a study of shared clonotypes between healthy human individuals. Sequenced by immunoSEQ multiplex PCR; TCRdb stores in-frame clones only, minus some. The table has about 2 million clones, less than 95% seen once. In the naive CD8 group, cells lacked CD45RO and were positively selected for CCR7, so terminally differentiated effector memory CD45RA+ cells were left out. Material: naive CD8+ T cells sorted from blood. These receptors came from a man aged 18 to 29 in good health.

The CDR3 spells CASSLGLAIHNEQFF. The DNA for the CDR3 is TGTGCCAGCAGCCTCGGGCTAGCTATCCACAATGAGCAGTTCTTC. The J gene is TRBJ2-1, the V gene TRBV7-9, with D possibly being TRBD2 (5 bases). The CDR3 contains 15 residues. V was trimmed by 5 bases and J by 5 bases, leaving 16 bases between them. Germline assignment: CDR1 SEHNR and CDR2 FQNEAQ (reference sequence).

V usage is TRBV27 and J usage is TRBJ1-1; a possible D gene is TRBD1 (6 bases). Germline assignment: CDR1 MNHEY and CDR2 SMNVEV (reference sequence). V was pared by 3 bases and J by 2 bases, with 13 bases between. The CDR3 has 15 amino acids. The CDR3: CASSFRTASNTEAFF. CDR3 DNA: TGTGCCAGCAGTTTCCGGACAGCGTCTAACACTGAAGCTTTCTTT.

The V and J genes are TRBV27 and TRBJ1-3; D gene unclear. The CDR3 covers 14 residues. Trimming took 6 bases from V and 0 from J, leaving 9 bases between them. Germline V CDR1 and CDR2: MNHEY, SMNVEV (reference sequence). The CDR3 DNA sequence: TGTGCCAGCAGCAACACGGTCTCTGGAAACACCATATATTTT. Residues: CASSNTVSGNTIYF.

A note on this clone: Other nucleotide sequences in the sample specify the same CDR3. CDR3 DNA: TGCAGCGTTGTTGCCACGAACACCGGGGAGCTGTTTTTT. As protein: CSVVATNTGELFF. The chain couples TRBV29-1 to TRBJ2-2; no firm D call. Germline CDR1 SQVTM, CDR2 ANQGSEA. V was pared by 4 bases and J by 0 bases, with 6 bases between. The CDR3 has 13 residues.

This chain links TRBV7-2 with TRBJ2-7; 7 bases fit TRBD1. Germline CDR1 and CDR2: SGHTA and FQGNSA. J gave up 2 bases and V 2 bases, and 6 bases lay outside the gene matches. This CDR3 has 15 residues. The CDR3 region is CASSLKPDRAYEQYF. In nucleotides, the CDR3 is TGTGCCAGCAGCTTAAAGCCCGACAGGGCCTACGAGCAGTACTTC.

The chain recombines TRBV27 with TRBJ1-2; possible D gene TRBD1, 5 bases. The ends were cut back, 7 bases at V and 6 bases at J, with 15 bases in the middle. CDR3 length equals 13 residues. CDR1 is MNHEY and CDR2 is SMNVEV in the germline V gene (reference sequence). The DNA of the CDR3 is TGTGCCAGCAATTTTCATACAGGACATGGCTACACCTTC. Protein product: CASNFHTGHGYTF.

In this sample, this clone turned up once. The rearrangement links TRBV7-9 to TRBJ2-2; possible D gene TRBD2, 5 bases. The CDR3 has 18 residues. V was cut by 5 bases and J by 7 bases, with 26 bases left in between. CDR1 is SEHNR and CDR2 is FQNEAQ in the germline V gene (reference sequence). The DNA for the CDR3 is TGTGCCAGCAGCCCCCCCTTATCCGGAGGCGTAGGGCTCGGGGAGCTGTTTTTT. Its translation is CASSPPLSGGVGLGELFF.

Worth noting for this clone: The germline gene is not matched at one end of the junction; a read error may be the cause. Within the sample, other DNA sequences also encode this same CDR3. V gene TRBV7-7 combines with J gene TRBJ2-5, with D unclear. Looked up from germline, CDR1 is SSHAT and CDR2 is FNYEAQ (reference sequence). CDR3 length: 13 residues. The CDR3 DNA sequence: TGTGCTAGCAGCTTAGGCCCCGGGGAGACCCAGTACTTC. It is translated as CASSLGPGETQYF.

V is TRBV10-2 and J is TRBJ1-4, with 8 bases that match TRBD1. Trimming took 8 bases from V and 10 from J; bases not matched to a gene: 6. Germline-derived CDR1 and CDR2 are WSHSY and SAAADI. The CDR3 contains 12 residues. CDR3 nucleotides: TGCGCCAGCGAGGACAGGGTAGGAAAACTGTTTTTT. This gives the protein CASEDRVGKLFF.

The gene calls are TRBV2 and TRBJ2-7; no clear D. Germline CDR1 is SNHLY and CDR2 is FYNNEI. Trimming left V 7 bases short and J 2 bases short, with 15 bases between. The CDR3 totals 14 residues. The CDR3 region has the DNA TGTGCCAGCACCGGCCCCGAAGGCCCCTACGAGCAGTACTTC. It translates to CASTGPEGPYEQYF.

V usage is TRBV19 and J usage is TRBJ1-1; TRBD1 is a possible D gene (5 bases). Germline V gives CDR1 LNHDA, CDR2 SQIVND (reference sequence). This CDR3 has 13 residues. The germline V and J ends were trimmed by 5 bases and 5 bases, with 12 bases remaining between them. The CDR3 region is CASSWQGETEAFF. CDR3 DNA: TGTGCCAGTAGTTGGCAGGGAGAAACTGAAGCTTTCTTT.

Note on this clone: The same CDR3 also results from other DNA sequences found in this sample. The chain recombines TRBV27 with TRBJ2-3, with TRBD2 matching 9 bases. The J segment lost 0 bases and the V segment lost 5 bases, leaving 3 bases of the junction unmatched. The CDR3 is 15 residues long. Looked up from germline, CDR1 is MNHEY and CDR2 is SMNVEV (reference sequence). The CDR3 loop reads CASSPLAGSTDTQYF. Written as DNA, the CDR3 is TGTGCCAGCAGTCCGCTAGCGGGGAGCACAGATACGCAGTATTTT.

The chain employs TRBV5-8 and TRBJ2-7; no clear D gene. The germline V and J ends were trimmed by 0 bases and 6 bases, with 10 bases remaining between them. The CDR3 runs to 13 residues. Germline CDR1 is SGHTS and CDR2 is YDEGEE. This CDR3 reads CASSLGLTGEQYF. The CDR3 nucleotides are TGTGCCAGCAGCTTGGGGCTCACGGGCGAGCAGTACTTC.

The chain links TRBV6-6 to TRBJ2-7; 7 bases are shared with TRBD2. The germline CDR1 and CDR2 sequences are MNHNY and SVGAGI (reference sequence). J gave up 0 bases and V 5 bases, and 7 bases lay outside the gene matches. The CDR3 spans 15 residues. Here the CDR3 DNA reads TGTGCCAGCAGTCCGAGCGGGGCGATCTCCTACGAGCAGTACTTC. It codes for CASSPSGAISYEQYF.

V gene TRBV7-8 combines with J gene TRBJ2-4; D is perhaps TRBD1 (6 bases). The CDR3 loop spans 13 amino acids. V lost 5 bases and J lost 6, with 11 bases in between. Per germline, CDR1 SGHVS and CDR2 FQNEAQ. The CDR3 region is CASSPGQLNIQYF. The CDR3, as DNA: TGTGCCAGCAGCCCTGGACAGCTAAACATTCAGTACTTC. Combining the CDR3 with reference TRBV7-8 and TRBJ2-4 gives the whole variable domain GAGVSQSPRYKVAKRGQDVALRCDPISGHVSLFWYQQALGQGPEFLTYFQNEAQLDKSGLPSDRFFAERPEGSVSTLKIQRTQQEDSAVYLCASSPGQLNIQYFGAGTRLSVL.

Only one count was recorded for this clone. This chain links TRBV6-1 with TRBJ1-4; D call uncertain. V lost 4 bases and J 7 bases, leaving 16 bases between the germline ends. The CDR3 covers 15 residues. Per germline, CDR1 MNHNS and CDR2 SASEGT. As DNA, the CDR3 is TGTGCCAGCAGTGCTGTAGCTCCCGCGGCTGAAAAACTGTTTTTT. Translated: CASSAVAPAAEKLFF.

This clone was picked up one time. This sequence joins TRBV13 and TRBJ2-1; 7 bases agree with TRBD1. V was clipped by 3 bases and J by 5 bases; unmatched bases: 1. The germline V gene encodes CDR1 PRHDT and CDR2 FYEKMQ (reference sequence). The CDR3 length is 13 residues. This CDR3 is CASSFGTDNEQFF. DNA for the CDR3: TGTGCCAGCAGCTTCGGGACAGACAATGAGCAGTTCTTC.

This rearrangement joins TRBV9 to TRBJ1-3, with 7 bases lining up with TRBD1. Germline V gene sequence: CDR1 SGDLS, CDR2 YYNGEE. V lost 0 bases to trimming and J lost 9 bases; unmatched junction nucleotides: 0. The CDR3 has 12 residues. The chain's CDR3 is CASSVGQGTIYF. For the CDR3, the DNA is TGTGCCAGCAGCGTAGGACAGGGCACCATATATTTT.

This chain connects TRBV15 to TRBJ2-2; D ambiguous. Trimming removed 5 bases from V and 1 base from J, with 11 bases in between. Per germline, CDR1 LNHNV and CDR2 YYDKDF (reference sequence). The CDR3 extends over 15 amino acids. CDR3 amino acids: CATSPRIKNTGELFF. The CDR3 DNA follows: TGTGCCACCAGCCCGCGGATCAAGAACACCGGGGAGCTGTTTTTT.

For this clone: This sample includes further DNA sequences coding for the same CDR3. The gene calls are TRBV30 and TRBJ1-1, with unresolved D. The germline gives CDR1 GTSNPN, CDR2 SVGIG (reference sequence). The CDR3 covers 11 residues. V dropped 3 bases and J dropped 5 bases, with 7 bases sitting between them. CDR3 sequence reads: CAWRSGTEAFF. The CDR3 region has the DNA TGTGCCTGGAGGTCTGGTACTGAAGCTTTCTTT.

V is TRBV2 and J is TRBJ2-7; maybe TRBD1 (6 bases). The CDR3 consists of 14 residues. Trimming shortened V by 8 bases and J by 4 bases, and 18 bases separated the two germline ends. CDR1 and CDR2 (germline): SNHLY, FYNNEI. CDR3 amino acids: CASLAQGTPYEQYF. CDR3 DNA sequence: TGTGCCAGCCTCGCACAGGGCACACCGTACGAGCAGTACTTC.